This is a list of T cell receptor beta chains from one sample in a study of Graves' ophthalmopathy and Graves' hyperthyroidism. MiXCR, applied by TCRdb to the multiplex PCR reads, yields one record per CDR3 protein. The sample shows more than 550,000 distinct CDR3 sequences, 35% to 50% of them seen only once. The specimen was peripheral blood. The receptors were gathered from an adult man with Graves' ophthalmopathy. CDR3s include the opening cysteine and the closing phenylalanine or tryptophan. Each record gives: V gene, D gene, clone size, J gene, CDR3 DNA, CDR3 protein. A D gene is named only where the DNA matches it firmly. Clone sizes are given selectively: once, few, many, or a class where the clone is expanded.

V gene: TRBV10-3; D gene: NA; clone size: many; J gene: TRBJ1-6; CDR3 DNA: TGTGCCATCAGTGAGTCCGGAGTTTCACCCCTCCACTTT; CDR3 protein: CAISESGVSPLHF
V gene: TRBV7-9; D gene: NA; clone size: many; J gene: TRBJ2-7; CDR3 DNA: TGTGCCAGCACCTCTGCGACTAGTAAGGGAGAGCAGTACTTC; CDR3 protein: CASTSATSKGEQYF
V gene: TRBV5-1; D gene: NA; clone size: few; J gene: TRBJ1-6; CDR3 DNA: TGCGCCAGCAGCTTAGCGGGGGCAGGTCATCATTCACCCCTCCACTTT; CDR3 protein: CASSLAGAGHHSPLHF
V gene: TRBV11-1; D gene: NA; clone size: once; J gene: TRBJ1-3; CDR3 DNA: TGTGCCAGCAGGGCGAGGCAGGGACTGACTGCTGGAAACGCCATATATTTT; CDR3 protein: CASRARQGLTAGNAIYF
V gene: TRBV7-9; D gene: NA; clone size: NA; J gene: TRBJ1-1; CDR3 DNA: TGTGCCAGCAGCCAAGGCAGAGGGTTGGACGCTGAAGCTTTCTTT; CDR3 protein: CASSQGRGLDAEAFF
V gene: TRBV5-1; D gene: TRBD2; clone size: NA; J gene: TRBJ2-7; CDR3 DNA: TGCGCCAGCAGCTTGGGTAAACCTAGCGGGGGGACCTACGAGCAGTACTTC; CDR3 protein: CASSLGKPSGGTYEQYF
V gene: TRBV9; D gene: NA; clone size: many; J gene: TRBJ1-2; CDR3 DNA: TGTGCCAGCACGGACAGCGATGGCTACACCTTC; CDR3 protein: CASTDSDGYTF
V gene: TRBV5-1; D gene: NA; clone size: many; J gene: TRBJ1-2; CDR3 DNA: TGCGCCAGCAGCTTGGGGCTGGACTATGGCTACACCTTC; CDR3 protein: CASSLGLDYGYTF
V gene: TRBV20-1; D gene: TRBD1; clone size: NA; J gene: TRBJ2-7; CDR3 DNA: TGCAGTGCTCGTTCCGGGACAGGGGCGTCGAACGAGCAGTACTTC; CDR3 protein: CSARSGTGASNEQYF
V gene: TRBV7-9; D gene: TRBD1; clone size: few; J gene: TRBJ2-7; CDR3 DNA: TGTGCCAGCAGCCCGACAGGGTGGTACGAGCAGTACTTC; CDR3 protein: CASSPTGWYEQYF
V gene: TRBV4-1; D gene: NA; clone size: NA; J gene: TRBJ2-7; CDR3 DNA: TGCGCCAGCAGCCAGCCTACGGGACGTAACTACGAGCAGTACTTC; CDR3 protein: CASSQPTGRNYEQYF
V gene: TRBV10-3; D gene: NA; clone size: NA; J gene: TRBJ1-6; CDR3 DNA: TGTGCCAGCAGTGAAACGGGGGGGGTAAATTCACCCCTCCACTTT; CDR3 protein: CASSETGGVNSPLHF
V gene: TRBV12-3/TRBV12-4; D gene: NA; clone size: few; J gene: TRBJ1-2; CDR3 DNA: TGTGCCAGCAGCACCTCGATCGGGGCGGGGTTGGGCTACACCTTC; CDR3 protein: CASSTSIGAGLGYTF
V gene: TRBV10-3; D gene: TRBD1; clone size: NA; J gene: TRBJ2-7; CDR3 DNA: TGTGCCAGCGGGCGGACAGGGGGTCGTGAGCAGTACTTC; CDR3 protein: CASGRTGGREQYF
V gene: TRBV19; D gene: NA; clone size: many; J gene: TRBJ1-2; CDR3 DNA: TGTGCCAGTAGTATGTCTGTCGTGGCTGGCTACACCTTC; CDR3 protein: CASSMSVVAGYTF
V gene: TRBV10-3; D gene: NA; clone size: NA; J gene: TRBJ2-5; CDR3 DNA: TGTGCCATCAGTGAGTCGGCCACCGGGGGCCAAGAGACCCAGTACTTC; CDR3 protein: CAISESATGGQETQYF
V gene: TRBV5-1; D gene: NA; clone size: many; J gene: TRBJ2-7; CDR3 DNA: TGCGCCAGCAGCTTGTGGACGGAGGCCTACGAGCAGTACTTC; CDR3 protein: CASSLWTEAYEQYF
V gene: TRBV2; D gene: NA; clone size: many; J gene: TRBJ1-5; CDR3 DNA: TGTGCCAGCAGAGCACGGACAGAGATCGATCAGCCCCAGCATTTT; CDR3 protein: CASRARTEIDQPQHF
V gene: TRBV20-1; D gene: NA; clone size: many; J gene: TRBJ2-5; CDR3 DNA: TGCAGTGCTAGAGGGACTTTCCAAGAGACCCAGTACTTC; CDR3 protein: CSARGTFQETQYF
V gene: TRBV11-2; D gene: NA; clone size: many; J gene: TRBJ1-1; CDR3 DNA: TGTGCCAGCAGCTTAGATCACTCAGGAGGGACTGAAGCTTTCTTT; CDR3 protein: CASSLDHSGGTEAFF
V gene: TRBV12-3/TRBV12-4; D gene: NA; clone size: few; J gene: TRBJ1-1; CDR3 DNA: TGTGCCAGCAGTTCCGGGACCCCCACTGAAGCTTTCTTT; CDR3 protein: CASSSGTPTEAFF
V gene: TRBV7-2; D gene: TRBD1; clone size: NA; J gene: TRBJ2-7; CDR3 DNA: TGTGCCAGCAGCCGTGGACAGGGGGCCATTTACGAGCAGTACTTC; CDR3 protein: CASSRGQGAIYEQYF
V gene: TRBV15; D gene: NA; clone size: many; J gene: TRBJ2-5; CDR3 DNA: TGTGCCACCAGCAGAGATGAGGGCTCAGCAGAAGAGACCCAGTACTTC; CDR3 protein: CATSRDEGSAEETQYF
V gene: TRBV3-1; D gene: NA; clone size: few; J gene: TRBJ1-1; CDR3 DNA: TGTGCCAGCAGCCAAGATATGACGGGAAATGAAGCTTTCTTT; CDR3 protein: CASSQDMTGNEAFF
V gene: TRBV19; D gene: TRBD1; clone size: few; J gene: TRBJ1-4; CDR3 DNA: TGTGCCAGTAGTATTTTTGGGACAGGGGCGGAAAATGAAAAACTGTTTTTT; CDR3 protein: CASSIFGTGAENEKLFF
V gene: TRBV29-1; D gene: TRBD2; clone size: NA; J gene: TRBJ2-5; CDR3 DNA: TGCAGCGTTGAAGCCACTAGCGGAGAGACCCAGTACTTC; CDR3 protein: CSVEATSGETQYF
V gene: TRBV9; D gene: TRBD2; clone size: NA; J gene: TRBJ2-2; CDR3 DNA: TGTGCCAGCAGCGTAGCTACGGCTAGCGGGGGGCTGTTTTTT; CDR3 protein: CASSVATASGGLFF
V gene: TRBV29-1; D gene: NA; clone size: NA; J gene: TRBJ1-3; CDR3 DNA: TGCAGCGTTGGCGAGGTTACCTCTGGAAACACCATACATTTT; CDR3 protein: CSVGEVTSGNTIHF
V gene: TRBV19; D gene: TRBD1; clone size: NA; J gene: TRBJ2-7; CDR3 DNA: TGTGCCGGTACAACCCGGACAGGGTTCTCTATCGACGAGCAGTACTTC; CDR3 protein: CAGTTRTGFSIDEQYF
V gene: TRBV20-1; D gene: NA; clone size: many; J gene: TRBJ1-4; CDR3 DNA: TGCAGTGCGTGGACGGTCTTAGACGAAAAACTGTTTTTT; CDR3 protein: CSAWTVLDEKLFF
V gene: TRBV11-2; D gene: NA; clone size: NA; J gene: TRBJ2-2; CDR3 DNA: TGTGCCAGCAGCTTAGAGGTCTTCGGGGAGCTGTTTTTT; CDR3 protein: CASSLEVFGELFF
V gene: TRBV19; D gene: TRBD1; clone size: once; J gene: TRBJ1-1; CDR3 DNA: TGTGCCAGTAGTAATTCCGGGACAGCTAACACTGAAGCTTTCTTT; CDR3 protein: CASSNSGTANTEAFF
V gene: TRBV7-2; D gene: NA; clone size: NA; J gene: TRBJ2-6; CDR3 DNA: TGTGCCAGCAGCACCGGCCAGGGGTCTAGGGCCAACGTCCTGACTTTC; CDR3 protein: CASSTGQGSRANVLTF
V gene: TRBV20-1; D gene: NA; clone size: few; J gene: TRBJ2-7; CDR3 DNA: TGCAGTGCTAGACCGGGCGGCCGCCTGGAGCAGTACTTC; CDR3 protein: CSARPGGRLEQYF
V gene: TRBV7-3; D gene: NA; clone size: few; J gene: TRBJ2-7; CDR3 DNA: TGTGCCAGCAGCCAAGGCCCTTCGGAGGGGGTTATACCCTACGAGCAGTACTTC; CDR3 protein: CASSQGPSEGVIPYEQYF
V gene: TRBV2; D gene: NA; clone size: NA; J gene: TRBJ2-6; CDR3 DNA: TGTGCCAGCGCGGTTGCGGGATCCGGGGCCAACGTCCTGACTTTC; CDR3 protein: CASAVAGSGANVLTF
V gene: TRBV7-9; D gene: TRBD1; clone size: NA; J gene: TRBJ2-5; CDR3 DNA: TGTGCCAGCAGCTCCGGGACAGGGATGGATGAGACCCAGTACTTC; CDR3 protein: CASSSGTGMDETQYF
V gene: TRBV5-1; D gene: NA; clone size: many; J gene: TRBJ2-7; CDR3 DNA: TGCGCCAAGGGAAGGGGCTGCGAGCAGTACTTC; CDR3 protein: CAKGRGCEQYF
V gene: TRBV15; D gene: NA; clone size: many; J gene: TRBJ1-2; CDR3 DNA: TGTGCCACCAGCAGAGATGGGGGGGATTTGGGTGGCTACACCTTC; CDR3 protein: CATSRDGGDLGGYTF
V gene: TRBV7-9; D gene: TRBD1; clone size: NA; J gene: TRBJ2-5; CDR3 DNA: TGTGCCAGCAGCTTAGGGGGACAGGGGAGGCAGACCCAGTACTTC; CDR3 protein: CASSLGGQGRQTQYF
V gene: TRBV20-1; D gene: NA; clone size: many; J gene: TRBJ1-1; CDR3 DNA: TGCAGTGCTGAACCTTTGGGGGAGAAGAACACTGAAGCTTTCTTT; CDR3 protein: CSAEPLGEKNTEAFF
V gene: TRBV24-1; D gene: NA; clone size: many; J gene: TRBJ1-5; CDR3 DNA: TGTGCCACCAGTGATTTGTTGGGACCCCAGCATTTT; CDR3 protein: CATSDLLGPQHF
V gene: TRBV20-1; D gene: NA; clone size: few; J gene: TRBJ2-2; CDR3 DNA: TGCAGTGCCACCCCTCAGAACACCGGGGAGCTGTTTTTT; CDR3 protein: CSATPQNTGELFF
V gene: TRBV7-8; D gene: TRBD2; clone size: few; J gene: TRBJ2-2; CDR3 DNA: TGTGCCAGCAGCTTAGGGGGCAAGCGGGGTGACACCGGGGAGCTGTTTTTT; CDR3 protein: CASSLGGKRGDTGELFF
V gene: TRBV25-1; D gene: TRBD1; clone size: many; J gene: TRBJ2-7; CDR3 DNA: TGTGCCAGCAGTGAATCGGGGACAGGGGTCGAGGAGCAGTACTTC; CDR3 protein: CASSESGTGVEEQYF